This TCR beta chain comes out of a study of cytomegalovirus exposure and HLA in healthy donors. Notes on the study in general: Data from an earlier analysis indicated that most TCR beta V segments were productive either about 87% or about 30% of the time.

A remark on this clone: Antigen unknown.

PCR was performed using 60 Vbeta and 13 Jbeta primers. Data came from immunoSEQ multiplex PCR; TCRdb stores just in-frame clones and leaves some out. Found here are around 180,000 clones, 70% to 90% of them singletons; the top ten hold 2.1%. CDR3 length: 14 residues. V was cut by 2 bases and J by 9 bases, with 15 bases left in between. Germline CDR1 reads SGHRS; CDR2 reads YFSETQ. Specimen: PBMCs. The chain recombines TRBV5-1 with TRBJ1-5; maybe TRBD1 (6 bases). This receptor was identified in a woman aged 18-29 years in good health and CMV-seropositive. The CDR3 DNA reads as TGCGCCAGCAGCTTTGGACAGCGCTATTCGCCCCAGCATTTT. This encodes CASSFGQRYSPQHF. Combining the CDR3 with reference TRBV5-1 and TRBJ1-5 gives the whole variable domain KAGVTQTPRYLIKTRGQQVTLSCSPISGHRSVSWYQQTPGQGLQFLFEYFSETQRNKGNFPGRFSGRQFSNSRSEMNVSTLELGDSALYLCASSFGQRYSPQHFGDGTRLSIL.